This entry is about one T cell receptor beta chain. Other DNA variants within this sample encode the same CDR3. V was clipped by 0 bases and J by 0 bases, with 7 bases between them. The CDR3 contains 14 residues. CDR1 and CDR2 (germline): SGHRS, YFSETQ. The sample belongs to a study of shared clonotypes between healthy human individuals. The assay was immunoSEQ multiplex PCR, and TCRdb's table has in-frame clones only and misses some. The table has some 1 million clones, about 70% seen once. The sequence derives from a man in his late teens or twenties in good health. The chain is built from TRBV5-1 and TRBJ2-7; D gene uncertain. The sequenced sample consisted of memory CD4+ T cells sorted from blood. This sample's subset: CD45RA-negative fraction. The chain's CDR3 is CASSLERASYEQYF. The CDR3 nucleotides read TGCGCCAGCAGCTTGGAGCGAGCCTCCTACGAGCAGTACTTC.